This T cell receptor beta chain was obtained from a study of T cells in Graves' hyperthyroidism and ophthalmopathy. The CDR3 totals 13 residues. Deletions cut 4 bases from V and 3 bases from J, with 11 bases between. CDR1 and CDR2 from the germline V gene are SQVTM and ANQGSEA. This clonotype was detected many times. RNA transcripts provided the source from which TCR beta CDR3 regions were amplified. Initially, a first-round RT-PCR of the TCR CDR3 employed the HTBI primer set. TCRdb fed the multiplex PCR reads into MiXCR, producing one record per CDR3 protein. The data show a few hundred thousand distinct CDR3 sequences, approximately 23% seen once.

The sequence came from a man under 40 with Graves' ophthalmopathy. This rearrangement joins TRBV29-1 to TRBJ2-3; D is undetermined. The sequencing sample was made of blood. The CDR3 region has the DNA TGCAGCGTTGCCCCCAGAGGAACAGATACGCAGTATTTT. Amino acid sequence: CSVAPRGTDTQYF.